This is a list of T cell receptor beta chains from one sample in a study of blood T cell repertoires in COVID-19. Using immunoSEQ multiplex PCR, the repertoire was profiled, and TCRdb retains in-frame clones only, with some absent. The table lists about 100,000 clones, about 85% of them singletons. The sample was peripheral blood. These receptor sequences come from a man aged 50 or older with active or convalescent COVID-19. CDR3s include the opening cysteine and the closing phenylalanine or tryptophan. D genes are given only for firm matches. Part of the rows lack a size; the others show once, few, many or a class for expanded clones.

j_gene	d_gene	v_gene	abundance	CDR3aa	CDR3nt
TRBJ1-3	TRBD1	TRBV28	.	CASSHLKYRDRDGNTIYF	TGTGCCAGCAGTCACCTAAAGTACCGGGACAGGGATGGAAACACCATATATTTT
TRBJ2-7	TRBD2	TRBV7-7	.	CASSLGTTYEQYF	TGTGCTAGCAGCCTCGGGACTACCTACGAGCAGTACTTC
TRBJ2-5	.	TRBV19	.	CASSGNYGSGETQYF	TGTGCCAGTAGCGGGAATTATGGTTCCGGGGAGACCCAGTACTTC
TRBJ1-4	.	TRBV19	once	CASSAGDATNEKLFF	TGTGCCAGTTCCGCAGGGGACGCAACTAATGAAAAACTGTTTTTT
TRBJ1-4	.	TRBV7-9	few	CASSSTGIGGGATNEKLFF	TGTGCCAGCAGCTCTACAGGGATCGGAGGTGGGGCAACTAATGAAAAACTGTTTTTT
TRBJ1-3	.	TRBV19	.	CASSPSHGSSGNTIYF	TGTGCCAGTAGTCCCTCCCACGGGAGCTCTGGAAACACCATATATTTT
TRBJ1-2	.	TRBV2	.	CASSQSYPTGGYTF	TGTGCCAGCAGCCAATCTTATCCTACAGGGGGCTACACCTTC
TRBJ2-7	TRBD2	TRBV11-2	.	CASGTSGIPSSYEQYF	TGTGCCAGCGGGACTAGCGGGATTCCAAGCTCCTACGAGCAGTACTTC
TRBJ1-3	.	TRBV12-3/TRBV12-4	.	CASTLGNTIYF	TGTGCCAGCACCCTTGGAAACACCATATATTTT
TRBJ2-7	.	TRBV4-1	.	CASSQVAGSSYEQYF	TGCGCCAGCAGCCAAGTGGCGGGGAGCTCCTACGAGCAGTACTTC
TRBJ1-5	.	TRBV13	.	CASSLRGAQQPQHF	TGTGCCAGCAGCTTACGGGGGGCACAACAGCCCCAGCATTTT
TRBJ1-2	.	TRBV5-4	many	CASSLDRKTGYGYTF	TGTGCCAGCAGCTTGGACAGGAAAACCGGGTATGGCTACACCTTC
TRBJ2-2	TRBD2	TRBV6-5	once	CASKGGRAVTGELFF	TGTGCCAGCAAGGGCGGGAGGGCGGTCACCGGGGAGCTGTTTTTT
TRBJ2-7	TRBD1	TRBV18	few	CASSSTGQAYEQYF	TGTGCCAGCTCATCAACGGGACAGGCCTACGAGCAGTACTTC
TRBJ1-5	.	TRBV19	.	CASLPYGQNRQPQHF	TGTGCCAGTCTTCCCTACGGCCAGAACAGGCAGCCCCAGCATTTT
TRBJ2-7	.	TRBV5-1	.	CASSLRGAEQYF	TGCGCCAGCAGCTTGCGGGGGGCCGAGCAGTACTTC
TRBJ2-3	.	TRBV6-5	once	CASSPGGKARDTQYF	TGTGCCAGCAGTCCTGGCGGGAAGGCCCGAGATACGCAGTATTTT
TRBJ2-1	TRBD1	TRBV9	.	CASSATGTGEGEQFF	TGTGCCAGCAGCGCCACCGGGACAGGAGAAGGTGAGCAGTTCTTC
TRBJ2-1	.	TRBV15	.	CATSRLADTYNEQFF	TGTGCCACCAGCAGGTTAGCGGACACCTACAATGAGCAGTTCTTC
TRBJ1-2	.	TRBV2	.	CASTPQGPYGYTF	TGTGCCAGCACGCCGCAGGGGCCGTATGGCTACACCTTC
TRBJ2-5	TRBD1	TRBV7-9	.	CASSPGTGFRETQYF	TGTGCCAGCAGCCCCGGGACAGGGTTTCGGGAGACCCAGTACTTC
TRBJ1-5	TRBD1	TRBV7-9	.	CASSLAATGTHGNQPQHF	TGTGCCAGCAGCTTAGCTGCGACAGGGACCCATGGCAATCAGCCCCAGCATTTT
TRBJ1-1	TRBD1	TRBV19	.	CASSTGQGLMNTEAFF	TGTGCCAGTAGTACCGGACAGGGCTTAATGAACACTGAAGCTTTCTTT
TRBJ2-1	TRBD2	TRBV2	.	CASSYNQAGVEQFF	TGTGCCAGCAGCTATAACCAAGCGGGAGTCGAGCAGTTCTTC
TRBJ1-3	TRBD1	TRBV27	.	CASRGQGVNTIYF	TGTGCCAGCAGGGGACAGGGGGTAAACACCATATATTTT
TRBJ2-3	TRBD2	TRBV24-1	.	CATSDRTSGSADTQYF	TGTGCCACCAGTGACCGGACTAGCGGGAGCGCAGATACGCAGTATTTT
TRBJ2-1	TRBD2	TRBV19	.	CASSMGLARSRGDYNEQFF	TGTGCCAGTAGTATGGGACTAGCGCGAAGCCGGGGAGACTACAATGAGCAGTTCTTC
TRBJ2-3	TRBD2	TRBV24-1	.	CATSDSGTSGRASTDTQYF	TGTGCCACCAGTGATTCCGGGACTAGCGGGAGGGCGAGCACAGATACGCAGTATTTT
TRBJ2-7	TRBD2	TRBV7-6	.	CASSAVTSGPPYEQYF	TGTGCCAGCAGCGCGGTGACTAGCGGACCACCCTACGAGCAGTACTTC
TRBJ2-5	TRBD2	TRBV7-9	.	CASSRVSLAGALKRETQYF	TGTGCCAGCAGCCGAGTTTCACTAGCGGGAGCCCTCAAAAGAGAGACCCAGTACTTC
TRBJ1-1	.	TRBV7-6	once	CASSLLYGRRTEAFF	TGTGCCAGCAGCTTATTGTACGGGAGGCGGACTGAAGCTTTCTTT
TRBJ2-3	.	TRBV11-2	.	CASSLVGASSTQYF	TGTGCCAGCAGCTTAGTAGGGGCTTCGTCTACGCAGTATTTT
TRBJ2-1	TRBD2	TRBV2	.	CASSDSTGGNNEQFF	TGTGCCAGCAGTGATTCTACGGGAGGAAACAATGAGCAGTTCTTC
TRBJ1-5	TRBD1	TRBV3-1/TRBV3-2	.	CASSRSGGNNQPQHF	TGTGCCAGCAGCCGGTCAGGGGGCAACAATCAGCCCCAGCATTTT
TRBJ2-7	TRBD2	TRBV5-1	.	CASSLSSGSSYEQYF	TGCGCCAGCAGCTTGTCTAGCGGGAGCTCCTACGAGCAGTACTTC
TRBJ2-1	.	TRBV11-2	.	CASSLEAQGNEQFF	TGTGCCAGCAGCTTAGAGGCCCAGGGGAATGAGCAGTTCTTC
TRBJ2-1	.	TRBV7-7	once	CATKAYNLEGAGRNEQFF	TGTGCTACCAAAGCCTATAATCTGGAAGGGGCGGGAAGGAATGAGCAGTTCTTC
TRBJ2-3	TRBD2	TRBV4-2	.	CASSQALAGGTDTQYF	TGTGCCAGCAGCCAAGCTCTAGCGGGGGGCACAGATACGCAGTATTTT
TRBJ1-5	.	TRBV7-8	.	CASSRLEGVNQPQHF	TGTGCCAGCAGCCGCTTAGAGGGGGTCAATCAGCCCCAGCATTTT
TRBJ1-2	.	TRBV3-1/TRBV3-2	.	CASSQGGRVGGYTF	TGTGCCAGCAGCCAAGGAGGCAGGGTGGGCGGCTACACCTTC
TRBJ1-4	.	TRBV10-1	.	CASSEGTATNEKLFF	TGCGCCAGCAGTGAGGGCACCGCAACTAATGAAAAACTGTTTTTT
TRBJ2-3	.	TRBV2	once	CASRPLTSTDTQYF	TGTGCCAGCAGGCCCTTGACTAGTACAGATACGCAGTATTTT
TRBJ1-1	TRBD1	TRBV5-1	.	CASSLDRGYTEAFF	TGCGCCAGCAGCTTGGACAGGGGGTACACTGAAGCTTTCTTT
TRBJ2-7	TRBD1	TRBV6-1	.	CASSEENRGKQYF	TGTGCCAGCAGTGAAGAAAACAGGGGAAAGCAGTACTTC
TRBJ2-7	.	TRBV29-1	.	CSAGPGPYEQYF	TGCAGCGCCGGCCCTGGCCCCTACGAGCAGTACTTC
TRBJ1-5	.	TRBV19	.	CATFPGVAGPQHF	TGTGCCACTTTCCCGGGCGTAGCGGGGCCCCAGCATTTT
TRBJ1-5	.	TRBV24-1	.	CATSDSGATGRYQPQHF	TGTGCCACCAGTGATTCCGGGGCCACAGGGCGGTATCAGCCCCAGCATTTT
TRBJ1-1	TRBD1	TRBV11-1	.	CASSPGYDRGTEAFF	TGTGCCAGCAGCCCGGGCTATGACAGGGGCACTGAAGCTTTCTTT
TRBJ1-1	.	TRBV10-2	once	CASSLLQVNTEAFF	TGCGCCAGCAGCCTTTTACAGGTGAACACTGAAGCTTTCTTT
TRBJ2-1	TRBD1	TRBV9	.	CASCQGALNEQFF	TGTGCCAGCTGCCAGGGGGCTCTCAATGAGCAGTTCTTC
TRBJ2-2	TRBD2	TRBV24-1	.	CATSDLGTSYPRELFF	TGTGCCACCAGTGATCTCGGGACTAGTTACCCCCGTGAGCTGTTTTTT
TRBJ2-7	TRBD1	TRBV9	.	CASSAGTGYEQYF	TGTGCCAGCAGCGCCGGGACAGGGTACGAGCAGTACTTC
TRBJ2-1	.	TRBV14	.	CASSHLEEVNEQFF	TGTGCCAGCAGCCACCTCGAGGAGGTCAATGAGCAGTTCTTC
TRBJ2-1	TRBD2	TRBV3-1/TRBV3-2	.	CASSQAQREHEQFF	TGTGCCAGCAGCCAAGCACAGCGGGAGCATGAGCAGTTCTTC